This record concerns one T cell receptor (beta chain) sequence. This entry belongs to a study of T cells in Graves' hyperthyroidism and ophthalmopathy. Amplification of TCR beta CDR3 regions was performed using RNA transcripts as template. The primer set for the first-round RT-PCR of the TCR CDR3 was HTBI. MiXCR was run by TCRdb on the multiplex PCR reads, yielding one entry per CDR3 protein. The table lists 450,000 to 700,000 distinct CDR3 sequences, about 45% of them singletons. Germline CDR1 SNHLY, CDR2 FYNNEI. The junction had 17 bases not matched to a gene; V was cut back by 8 bases and J by 2 bases. The length of the CDR3 is 17 residues.

The specimen sequenced was peripheral blood or thyroid tissue (not recorded which). This sequence originates from an adult woman with Graves' disease, either hyperthyroidism or ophthalmopathy (not recorded which). The rearrangement uses TRBV2 and TRBJ1-1, with 7 bases identical to TRBD1. The CDR3 region has the DNA TGTGCCAGCGAGGACAGGAACACCGGGGAGCTAAACACTGAAGCTTTCTTT. As protein: CASEDRNTGELNTEAFF.